This T cell receptor beta chain was captured by sequencing in a study of shared clonotypes between healthy human individuals. Study details: Aged 18 to 49, the donors were two women and a few men. A donor's plate count was three for CD4 naive and three for CD4 memory; CD8 naive had two and CD8 memory one.

Once extracted for a subset, genomic DNA was divided evenly among several immunoSEQ plates. Libraries were prepared by immunoSEQ multiplex PCR; TCRdb keeps only in-frame clonotypes and omits some of them. The repertoire holds under 2,500,000 clones, with around 95% as singletons. The V segment lost 10 bases and the J segment 4 bases; nucleotides outside the gene matches: 8. The CDR3 runs to 13 residues. CDR1 and CDR2 (germline): ENHRY, SYGVKD. The rearrangement joins TRBV10-3 to TRBJ2-7, with TRBD2 matching over 9 bases. The receptor was isolated from a man aged 18 to 29 in good health. The sequencing input was naive CD4+ T cells sorted from blood. Indicated subset: CD45RA+ positively selected. The CDR3 sequence: CATQLAGEYEQYF. DNA of the CDR3: TGTGCCACCCAGTTAGCGGGAGAGTACGAGCAGTACTTC.